This T cell receptor beta chain was recorded in a study of blood T cell repertoires in COVID-19. Measured with immunoSEQ multiplex PCR; TCRdb has only the in-frame clones, and not every one. Found here are approximately 260,000 clones, over 80% of them singletons; the top ten hold roughly 3.9%. The ends lost 6 bases at V and 2 bases at J; junction bases unmatched: 7. Per the germline V gene, CDR1 is MDHEN and CDR2 is SYDVKM. The CDR3 has 15 residues. The chain employs TRBV28 and TRBJ1-1; 9 positions match TRBD1. The clonotype originates from a woman aged 40 to 55 with acute or convalescent COVID-19. What was sequenced was peripheral blood. CDR3 in amino acids: CASRVMTGGNTEAFF. The CDR3, as DNA: TGTGCCAGCAGAGTCATGACAGGGGGAAACACTGAAGCTTTCTTT.